This TCR beta chain came from a study of cytomegalovirus exposure and HLA in healthy donors. This CDR3 contains 17 residues. V was pared by 0 bases and J by 5 bases, with 8 bases of the junction left unmatched. Germline values: CDR1 SGHDT, CDR2 YYEEEE. It was with 60 Vbeta and 13 Jbeta primers that the PCR ran. Assay: immunoSEQ multiplex PCR; the TCRdb copy retains only in-frame clones and omits some. Listed are 35,000 or so clones; 8.9% falls within the top ten. Study results and limitations: Looking again later, the authors saw that most CMV-associated TCR beta chains seemed HLA-restricted.

Worth noting for this clone: Its antigen is not known.

The clonotype originates from a man in his forties in good health and CMV-seropositive. The chain employs TRBV5-6 and TRBJ2-7, with 13 bases lining up with TRBD2. Sequenced input: PBMCs. As DNA, the CDR3 is TGTGCCAGCAGCTTGGGAAGAAAACTAGCGGGAGGGAACGAGCAGTACTTC. Translated, it gives CASSLGRKLAGGNEQYF.